Shown below are 28 T cell receptor beta chains from a single sample sequenced in a study of blood T cell repertoires in COVID-19. Only in-frame clones appear in the TCRdb table, and some are missing; sequencing was by immunoSEQ multiplex PCR. The repertoire holds over 50,000 clones, with more than 70% as singletons. The specimen sequenced was peripheral blood. The receptors come from a man in his sixties with acute or convalescent COVID-19.

This clone was detected only once. The chain carries TRBV15 and TRBJ1-2; TRBD1 is a possible D gene (6 bases). Per the germline V gene, CDR1 is LNHNV and CDR2 is YYDKDF (reference sequence). V lost 3 bases and J 4 bases, leaving 12 bases between the germline ends. The CDR3 length is 14 residues. The CDR3 protein is CATSRDRQAYGYTF. Written as DNA, the CDR3 is TGTGCCACCAGCAGGGACAGACAGGCCTATGGCTACACCTTC.

V and J are TRBV15 and TRBJ2-1, with 11 positions matching TRBD2. Germline-derived CDR1 and CDR2 are LNHNV and YYDKDF (reference sequence). There are 16 residues in the CDR3. V lost 1 base to trimming and J lost 4 bases; unmatched junction nucleotides: 3. DNA for the CDR3: TGTGCCACCAGCAGAGGAGTAGCGGGGGGGTACAATGAGCAGTTCTTC. Residues: CATSRGVAGGYNEQFF.

This rearrangement joins TRBV12-5 to TRBJ1-4; tentatively, D is TRBD1 (5 bases). V was clipped by 6 bases and J by 8 bases, with 16 bases between them. The CDR3 consists of 14 residues. Germline loops: CDR1 LGHNT, CDR2 FRNRAP. The CDR3 nucleotides read TGTGCTAGTGGCGTGGGGCAGGGAAGGGAAAAACTGTTTTTT. Residues: CASGVGQGREKLFF.

This clone was detected once. The chain has TRBV6-2 or TRBV6-3 and TRBJ1-1; a possible D gene is TRBD1 (5 bases). The V and J ends lost 0 bases and 10 bases respectively, with 21 bases between them. This CDR3 region has 16 residues. Germline V lookup: CDR1 MNHEY, CDR2 SVGEGT. The CDR3 DNA reads TGTGCCAGCAGTTACTCGATAGGCGTGAGAGACCAGGGAGCTTTCTTT. It encodes CASSYSIGVRDQGAFF.

The chain couples TRBV4-2 to TRBJ1-6; 7 positions match TRBD1. V was clipped by 4 bases and J by 10 bases; unmatched bases: 10. Germline V lookup: CDR1 LGHNA, CDR2 YNFKEQ. The CDR3 is made up of 15 amino acids. The CDR3: CASSPRDSLESPLHF. In nucleotides, the CDR3 is TGTGCCAGCAGCCCGAGGGACAGTCTCGAATCACCCCTCCACTTT.

The chain links TRBV4-3 to TRBJ1-5, with 8 bases aligning to TRBD1. The CDR3 has 16 residues. With 0 bases clipped from V and 7 bases from J, the junction kept 8 bases outside the gene matches. Germline V CDR1 and CDR2: LGHNA, YSLEER. CDR3 coding DNA: TGCGCCAGCAGCCAAGATATCAGGGGGCGAAAACAGCCCCAGCATTTT. Protein sequence: CASSQDIRGRKQPQHF.

The chain is built from TRBV3-1 (or the pseudogene TRBV3-2) and TRBJ1-1; D uncertain. Germline-derived CDR1 and CDR2 are LGHDT and YNNKEL (reference sequence). The CDR3 extends over 15 amino acids. Trimming took 3 bases from V and 2 from J, leaving 13 bases between them. CDR3 bases: TGTGCCAGCAGCCAGGGCCAATTAACTAACACTGAAGCTTTCTTT. Its translation: CASSQGQLTNTEAFF.

The chain links TRBV15 to TRBJ1-5; 10 bases align to TRBD1. With 0 bases clipped from V and 5 bases from J, the junction kept 1 base outside the gene matches. Per the germline V gene, CDR1 is LNHNV and CDR2 is YYDKDF (reference sequence). The CDR3 is 15 residues long. Here the CDR3 reads CATSRDGTGDQPQHF. CDR3 nucleotides: TGTGCCACCAGCAGAGATGGGACAGGGGATCAGCCCCAGCATTTT.

The chain carries TRBV6-5 and TRBJ1-5; possible D gene TRBD1, 6 bases. V was shortened by 5 bases and J by 5 bases, with 16 bases between the two germline ends. Germline-derived CDR1 and CDR2 are MNHEY and SVGAGI. CDR3 length equals 15 residues. The CDR3 loop is CASSIRGGGDQPQHF. Written as DNA, the CDR3 is TGTGCCAGCAGTATTAGGGGGGGCGGGGATCAGCCCCAGCATTTT.

The chain carries TRBV19 and TRBJ1-2; no definite D call. CDR3 size: 14 residues. CDR1 is LNHDA and CDR2 is SQIVND in the germline V gene (reference sequence). V was pared by 6 bases and J by 4 bases, with 15 bases between. The DNA for the CDR3 is TGTGCCAGTAGCCCGTATTCCGCAGGCTATGGCTACACCTTC. This gives the protein CASSPYSAGYGYTF.

This chain uses TRBV3-1 (or the pseudogene TRBV3-2) with TRBJ1-2; D might be TRBD1 (6 bases). There are 16 residues in the CDR3. Per germline, CDR1 LGHDT and CDR2 YNNKEL (reference sequence). The V and J ends lost 0 bases and 3 bases respectively, with 14 bases between them. The CDR3 loop reads CASSQDPTGNYYGYTF. The CDR3 DNA reads as TGTGCCAGCAGCCAAGATCCTACAGGGAACTACTATGGCTACACCTTC.

The genes are TRBV18 and TRBJ2-1; 9 bases fit TRBD2. CDR1 is KGHSH, CDR2 LQKENI, per germline. J was trimmed by 7 bases and V by 3 bases; bases with no gene match: 7. The CDR3 has 15 residues. The CDR3 bases are TGTGCCAGCTCACCGAGCGCGGGGGGGCGTAATGAGCAGTTCTTC. Translation gives CASSPSAGGRNEQFF. The full variable domain, in which reference TRBV18 and TRBJ2-1 provide the parts outside the CDR3, is NAGVMQNPRHLVRRRGQEARLRCSPMKGHSHVYWYRQLPEEGLKFMVYLQKENIIDESGMPKERFSAEFPKEGPSILRIQQVVRGDSAAYFCASSPSAGGRNEQFFGPGTRLTVL.

This chain joins TRBV30 and TRBJ1-6, with 8 bases aligning to TRBD1. The V gene end was trimmed by 5 bases and the J gene end by 9 bases; junction bases not matched to a gene: 9. The CDR3 runs to 14 residues. The V gene's germline CDR1 is GTSNPN and CDR2 SVGIG (reference sequence). CDR3 in amino acids: CAWVRGQGVSPLHF. The CDR3 region has the DNA TGTGCCTGGGTCAGGGGGCAGGGCGTTTCACCCCTCCACTTT. Together with reference TRBV30 and TRBJ1-6, the CDR3 gives the full variable domain: SQTIHQWPATLVQPVGSPLSLECTVEGTSNPNLYWYRQAAGRGLQLLFYSVGIGQISSEVPQNLSASRPQDRQFILSSKKLLLSDSGFYLCAWVRGQGVSPLHFGNGTRLTVT.

This chain links TRBV11-2 with TRBJ1-6; D uncertain. The CDR3 sequence is 17 residues long. V lost 1 base and J lost 0, with 10 bases in between. Germline assignment: CDR1 SGHAT and CDR2 FQNNGV. This CDR3 is CASSLGAVSSYNSPLHF. Written as DNA, the CDR3 is TGTGCCAGCAGCTTAGGAGCGGTGAGCTCCTATAATTCACCCCTCCACTTT.

The chain couples TRBV10-3 to TRBJ1-5; tentatively, D is TRBD1 (6 bases). The V gene lost 3 bases and the J gene lost 12 bases, with 27 bases spanning the gap. The length of the CDR3 is 17 residues. Germline lookup yields CDR1 ENHRY and CDR2 SYGVKD. For the CDR3, the DNA is TGTGCCATCAGTGACGACAACACCGAGACAGGTTTAAGCCGCCAGCATTTT. Translating it yields CAISDDNTETGLSRQHF.

The rearrangement joins TRBV7-8 to TRBJ1-6, with 7 nucleotides matching TRBD1. Looked up from germline, CDR1 is SGHVS and CDR2 is FQNEAQ. After removal of 1 base from V and 2 bases from J, the junction contained 8 bases not matched to a gene. The length of the CDR3 is 18 residues. This CDR3 reads CASSLGPWQGAYNSPLHF. The CDR3 DNA follows: TGTGCCAGCAGCTTAGGTCCTTGGCAGGGGGCCTATAATTCACCCCTCCACTTT. The variable domain in full, with the rest retrieved from reference TRBV7-8 and TRBJ1-6, is GAGVSQSPRYKVAKRGQDVALRCDPISGHVSLFWYQQALGQGPEFLTYFQNEAQLDKSGLPSDRFFAERPEGSVSTLKIQRTQQEDSAVYLCASSLGPWQGAYNSPLHFGNGTRLTVT.

The rearrangement joins TRBV5-6 to TRBJ1-3; D might be TRBD1 (6 bases). V dropped 1 base and J dropped 2 bases, with 13 bases sitting between them. The CDR3 runs to 16 residues. Germline V gene sequence: CDR1 SGHDT, CDR2 YYEEEE. CDR3 amino acids: CASSLRGAGAGNTIYF. The CDR3 DNA reads TGTGCCAGCAGCTTGCGGGGGGCAGGGGCTGGAAACACCATATATTTT.

The chain combines TRBV5-5 with TRBJ1-1; no firm D call. CDR3 length: 17 amino acids. Trimming left V 1 base short and J 4 bases short, with 20 bases between. Germline assignment: CDR1 SGHKS and CDR2 YYEKEE (reference sequence). CDR3 loop: CASSLFWGELMGTEAFF. The CDR3 DNA reads TGTGCCAGCAGCTTGTTCTGGGGAGAACTTATGGGCACTGAAGCTTTCTTT.

For the CDR3, the DNA is TGCAGTGCTAGTTTGGGCAGTACTAGCACAGATACGCAGTATTTT. As protein: CSASLGSTSTDTQYF. The chain links TRBV20-1 to TRBJ2-3; no clear D gene. Per the germline V gene, CDR1 is DFQATT and CDR2 is SNEGSKA (reference sequence). The CDR3 runs to 15 residues. Trimming removed 3 bases at V and 0 bases at J, with 13 bases between.

V is TRBV6-4 and J is TRBJ1-4; D not certain. Per germline, CDR1 MRHNA and CDR2 SNTAGT. This CDR3 has 15 amino acids. Trimming pared 2 bases from V and 6 bases from J, leaving 13 bases between. The CDR3 DNA is TGTGCCAGCAGTGACATCCGGGTACGAGATGAAAAACTGTTTTTT. Translated: CASSDIRVRDEKLFF.

The chain carries TRBV7-8 and TRBJ1-1; TRBD1 matches 9 bases. V dropped 3 bases and J dropped 7; count of bases not matched to a gene: 0. Per the germline V gene, CDR1 is SGHVS and CDR2 is FQNEAQ. The CDR3 runs 12 residues. CDR3 in DNA: TGTGCCAGCAGCTTGGACAGGGGTGAAGCTTTCTTT. Amino acid sequence: CASSLDRGEAFF.

This rearrangement joins TRBV28 to TRBJ1-2; D is ambiguous. The germline V gene encodes CDR1 MDHEN and CDR2 SYDVKM. CDR3 length: 15 residues. Trimming pared 4 bases from V and 6 bases from J, leaving 18 bases between. Written as DNA, the CDR3 is TGTGCCAGCAGTTCCCATGGGGAGGGCCGTAATGGCTACACCTTC. Encoded protein: CASSSHGEGRNGYTF.

This chain joins TRBV19 and TRBJ1-4; 8 bases map to TRBD1. The V and J ends lost 5 bases and 5 bases, in that order; junction bases with no gene match: 7. CDR1 and CDR2 from the germline V gene are LNHDA and SQIVND (reference sequence). The CDR3 spans 15 residues. This CDR3 reads CASSPGTGPNEKLFF. CDR3 DNA: TGTGCCAGTAGTCCTGGGACAGGCCCGAATGAAAAACTGTTTTTT.

The gene calls are TRBV18 and TRBJ1-1; 7 positions match TRBD1. V gave up 3 bases and J gave up 1 base; unmatched junction bases: 14. The CDR3 totals 18 residues. CDR1 KGHSH and CDR2 LQKENI come from the germline V gene. The CDR3 sequence: CASSPNRGIVGGNTEAFF. Here the CDR3 DNA reads TGTGCCAGCTCACCCAACAGGGGTATCGTCGGGGGGAACACTGAAGCTTTCTTT.

This sequence joins TRBV6-6 and TRBJ1-4; D not resolved. The V gene lost 6 bases and the J gene lost 0 bases, with 14 bases spanning the gap. Germline V gene data show CDR1 as MNHNY and CDR2 as SVGAGI (reference sequence). This CDR3 has 16 amino acids. The CDR3 coding sequence is TGTGCCAGCAGCCGGGAGCGGCGGACAACTAATGAAAAACTGTTTTTT. Amino acids: CASSRERRTTNEKLFF.

This chain connects TRBV6-5 to TRBJ2-1; 8 nucleotides agree with TRBD2. Germline V lookup: CDR1 MNHEY, CDR2 SVGAGI. V was pared by 7 bases and J by 3 bases, with 5 bases of the junction left unmatched. The CDR3 spans 14 residues. CDR3 region: CASIAGWGYNEQFF. The CDR3 bases are TGTGCCAGCATAGCGGGGTGGGGCTACAATGAGCAGTTCTTC.

The chain has TRBV6-5 and TRBJ2-3; D possibly corresponds to TRBD2 (5 bases). V lost 8 bases and J 3 bases, leaving 9 bases between the germline ends. This CDR3 region has 12 residues. Per the germline V gene, CDR1 is MNHEY and CDR2 is SVGAGI. CDR3 nucleotide sequence: TGTGCCAGCGCGGGTTCGACAGATACGCAGTATTTT. This encodes CASAGSTDTQYF.

This chain joins TRBV27 and TRBJ1-1, with D tentatively TRBD1 (5 bases). The germline V gene encodes CDR1 MNHEY and CDR2 SMNVEV (reference sequence). The V end lost 7 bases, the J end lost 4 bases, and 13 bases lay between the germline ends. The CDR3 has 13 residues. CDR3 residues: CASNQGVGTEAFF. The CDR3 region has the DNA TGTGCCAGCAATCAGGGCGTCGGCACTGAAGCTTTCTTT.